This T cell receptor (beta chain) was sequenced in a study of cytomegalovirus exposure and HLA in healthy donors. Points from the study as a whole: Reports indicate that TCR beta sequences accurately predicted the HLA-A and HLA-B alleles of most subjects. Trimming of TCR beta V- and J-genes showed a link, identified in a later analysis, to a missense DCLRE1C variant. The likely origin of a cluster of highly shared sequence variants was a sequencing artifact. Donors were assumed by presence/absence analyses to have roughly uniform sequencing depth.

Germline V lookup: CDR1 SNHLY, CDR2 FYNNEI. The CDR3 contains 14 residues. Trimming stripped 1 base from V and 2 bases from J, with 9 bases between. Primers for the PCR totalled 60 Vbeta and 13 Jbeta. Method: immunoSEQ multiplex PCR; TCRdb's copy keeps in-frame clones and lacks some. This specimen shows over 55,000 clones; the ten leading clones hold roughly 15%. Concerning this clone: Its antigen is unknown.

Sequenced input: PBMCs. The sequence was obtained from a boy aged 5-17 years in good health and CMV-seronegative. The chain combines TRBV2 with TRBJ2-7; D is undetermined. The CDR3 region is CASSEEAVPYEQYF. CDR3 nucleotide sequence: TGTGCCAGCAGTGAAGAGGCGGTCCCCTACGAGCAGTACTTC.